Listed below are T cell receptor beta chains from one sample, sequenced in a study of cytomegalovirus exposure and HLA in healthy donors. TCRdb's copy holds only in-frame clones and misses some; the assay was immunoSEQ multiplex PCR. Seen here are 220,000 or so clones, 75% to 85% observed once, and the top ten hold 2.5% to 3.5%. The sequenced sample consisted of PBMCs. The receptors derive from a woman aged 40 to 50 in good health and CMV-seronegative. Both conserved end residues are part of each CDR3. Fields, in order: J gene, V gene, D gene, clone size, CDR3 protein, CDR3 DNA. The D gene is left open where the match is weak. Part of the rows lack a size; the others show once, few, many or a class for expanded clones.

TRBJ2-5 | TRBV7-2 | TRBD2 | once | CASSLYAGAGLETQYF | TGTGCCAGCAGCTTATACGCGGGAGCCGGGTTGGAGACCCAGTACTTC
TRBJ2-7 | TRBV4-2 | - | - | CASSPQYPFYEQYF | TGTGCCAGCAGCCCACAGTACCCTTTCTACGAGCAGTACTTC
TRBJ1-2 | TRBV30 | TRBD1 | - | CACNTGGDYGYTF | TGTGCCTGTAACACAGGGGGCGACTATGGCTACACCTTC
TRBJ1-3 | TRBV14 | - | - | CASSLRQPYPDTIYF | TGTGCCAGCAGCCTCCGACAGCCTTACCCGGACACCATATATTTT
TRBJ2-2 | TRBV19 | TRBD1 | few | CATKPLLWDRGNTGELFF | TGTGCCACAAAACCCCTTCTATGGGACAGGGGGAACACCGGGGAGCTGTTTTTT
TRBJ2-7 | TRBV19 | TRBD1 | - | CASSMGTGAYEQYF | TGTGCCAGTAGTATGGGGACAGGGGCCTACGAGCAGTACTTC
TRBJ1-3 | TRBV2 | - | - | CASGRTPGHAISGNTIYF | TGTGCCAGCGGTCGTACGCCGGGACACGCCATCTCTGGAAACACCATATATTTT
TRBJ2-7 | TRBV27 | TRBD1 | - | CASSYRTGGVHEQYF | TGTGCCAGCAGTTACAGGACAGGGGGCGTGCACGAGCAGTACTTC
TRBJ2-3 | TRBV30 | TRBD2 | few | CAWSGGLAGAIDTQYF | TGTGCCTGGAGTGGGGGATTAGCGGGAGCCATAGATACGCAGTATTTT
TRBJ2-7 | TRBV6-1 | - | - | CASSELGAYEQYF | TGTGCCAGCAGTGAGTTAGGGGCCTACGAGCAGTACTTC
TRBJ1-5 | TRBV19 | - | - | CATDGGRRSNQPQHF | TGTGCCACCGACGGAGGGCGTCGAAGCAATCAGCCCCAGCATTTT
TRBJ1-5 | TRBV27 | - | - | CASSSYGGLPQPQHF | TGTGCCAGCAGTTCATACGGGGGGTTACCTCAGCCCCAGCATTTT
TRBJ2-7 | TRBV29-1 | TRBD2 | - | CSVPSFGFGGGYEQYF | TGCAGCGTACCCTCCTTTGGGTTCGGGGGGGGCTACGAGCAGTACTTC
TRBJ1-3 | TRBV7-2 | - | - | CASKQGLSGNTIYF | TGTGCCAGCAAACAGGGCCTCTCTGGAAACACCATATATTTT
TRBJ2-3 | TRBV27 | - | - | CASTFAGMGTDTQYF | TGTGCCAGCACCTTCGCAGGGATGGGCACAGATACGCAGTATTTT
TRBJ1-6 | TRBV27 | - | - | CASSYQGPNSPLHF | TGTGCCAGCAGTTATCAGGGGCCCAATTCACCCCTCCACTTT
TRBJ2-7 | TRBV5-1 | TRBD1 | - | CASSTRTGEIPYEQYF | TGCGCCAGCAGCACCCGGACAGGGGAAATTCCCTACGAGCAGTACTTC
TRBJ1-3 | TRBV29-1 | - | - | CSVEQSSGNTIYF | TGCAGCGTTGAGCAGTCCTCTGGAAACACCATATATTTT
TRBJ1-1 | TRBV2 | - | - | CASSASGRQAFF | TGTGCCAGCAGCGCCTCTGGGAGGCAAGCTTTCTTT
TRBJ2-3 | TRBV7-9 | - | once | CAAGVTTDTQYF | TGTGCCGCCGGGGTTACAACAGATACGCAGTATTTT
TRBJ1-2 | TRBV28 | - | once | CAITGGYYGYTF | TGTGCCATCACGGGGGGGTACTATGGCTACACCTTC
TRBJ2-3 | TRBV9 | TRBD2 | - | CASSPYWGLADSDTQYF | TGTGCCAGCAGCCCCTATTGGGGACTAGCAGATTCAGATACGCAGTATTTT
TRBJ2-7 | TRBV7-9 | TRBD1 | - | CASSKPPGGTEQYF | TGTGCCAGCAGCAAACCACCAGGGGGCACCGAGCAGTACTTC
TRBJ2-7 | TRBV2 | TRBD1 | - | CASTNPGGGYEQYF | TGTGCCAGCACCAACCCAGGGGGCGGATACGAGCAGTACTTC
TRBJ2-3 | TRBV30 | TRBD1 | - | CAWSRGQGPDTQYF | TGTGCCTGGAGTAGGGGACAGGGGCCAGATACGCAGTATTTT
TRBJ2-5 | TRBV5-1 | - | - | CASSLGNRRQETQYF | TGCGCCAGCAGCTTGGGCAACAGGAGACAAGAGACCCAGTACTTC
TRBJ2-7 | TRBV7-8 | - | - | CASSPLAGSYEQYF | TGTGCCAGCAGCCCGTTAGCCGGGAGCTACGAGCAGTACTTC
TRBJ2-7 | TRBV7-9 | - | - | CASSSRVRWSGGEQYF | TGTGCCAGCAGCTCCCGGGTCAGGTGGTCAGGAGGCGAGCAGTACTTC
TRBJ1-4 | TRBV7-2 | TRBD1 | - | CASSLAQQGAREKLFF | TGTGCCAGCAGCTTAGCCCAACAGGGGGCGCGTGAAAAACTGTTTTTT
TRBJ2-7 | TRBV11-2 | - | - | CASSLVRYGTYEQYF | TGTGCCAGCAGCTTAGTACGTTACGGTACCTACGAGCAGTACTTC
TRBJ2-7 | TRBV2 | - | - | CASSAQSQEQYF | TGTGCCAGCAGTGCCCAATCCCAGGAGCAGTACTTC
TRBJ1-4 | TRBV7-9 | TRBD1 | - | CASSLAGTGGNEKLFF | TGTGCCAGCAGCTTAGCAGGGACAGGGGGGAATGAAAAACTGTTTTTT
TRBJ1-6 | TRBV27 | - | - | CASSWPGGPGSPLHF | TGTGCCAGCAGTTGGCCGGGGGGTCCGGGTTCACCCCTCCACTTT
TRBJ2-7 | TRBV4-1 | TRBD2 | few | CASSHRAGGVYEQYF | TGCGCCAGCAGCCATCGAGCGGGAGGAGTCTACGAGCAGTACTTC
TRBJ1-2 | TRBV7-3 | TRBD1 | - | CASSIGQGARVYGYTF | TGTGCCAGCAGCATTGGACAGGGGGCGCGGGTCTATGGCTACACCTTC
TRBJ2-3 | TRBV29-1 | TRBD1 | - | CSGGPGQGTDTQYF | TGCAGCGGGGGACCGGGACAGGGTACAGATACGCAGTATTTT
TRBJ1-4 | TRBV27 | TRBD1 | - | CASSLGQGEKLFF | TGTGCCAGCAGTCTGGGACAGGGGGAAAAACTGTTTTTT
TRBJ2-3 | TRBV7-9 | TRBD1 | - | CASTQIQGAIGDTQYF | TGTGCCAGCACTCAGATACAGGGGGCGATCGGAGATACGCAGTATTTT
TRBJ1-4 | TRBV6-6 | TRBD1 | - | CASSYSTGTGGEKLFF | TGTGCCAGCAGTTACTCTACCGGGACAGGAGGTGAAAAACTGTTTTTT
TRBJ2-7 | TRBV25-1 | TRBD1 | - | CASSASGQSYEQYF | TGTGCCAGCAGTGCCTCGGGACAGAGCTACGAGCAGTACTTC
TRBJ1-4 | TRBV28 | - | - | CASRGSRVGEKLFF | TGTGCCAGCAGGGGGTCCAGGGTCGGTGAAAAACTGTTTTTT
TRBJ2-1 | TRBV18 | TRBD1 | once | CASSPSRGQASSNEQFF | TGTGCCAGCTCACCAAGTAGGGGACAGGCAAGTTCGAATGAGCAGTTCTTC
TRBJ2-3 | TRBV6-1 | TRBD2 | - | CASSEGLAGGDTQYF | TGTGCCAGCAGTGAAGGGCTAGCGGGAGGAGATACGCAGTATTTT
TRBJ1-4 | TRBV19 | - | - | CASSITTGRNEKLFF | TGTGCCAGTAGTATTACAACAGGAAGAAATGAAAAACTGTTTTTT
TRBJ1-1 | TRBV2 | - | - | CASRRHLNTEAFF | TGTGCCAGCAGGAGGCACCTGAACACTGAAGCTTTCTTT
TRBJ2-3 | TRBV19 | - | few | CASSIQGTDTQYF | TGTGCCAGTAGTATTCAGGGCACAGATACGCAGTATTTT
TRBJ2-1 | TRBV10-2 | TRBD2 | - | CASSSLGGSGEQFF | TGCGCCAGCAGTTCCCTCGGCGGGAGCGGTGAGCAGTTCTTC
TRBJ1-5 | TRBV20-1 | - | - | CSAPAPGTQHF | TGCAGTGCTCCCGCCCCCGGGACCCAGCATTTT
TRBJ2-7 | TRBV27 | TRBD1 | few | CASSLRTGRSYEQYF | TGTGCCAGCAGTTTAAGGACAGGCCGGTCCTACGAGCAGTACTTC
TRBJ1-1 | TRBV7-2 | - | - | CASSRQGYTEAFF | TGTGCCAGCAGCCGTCAGGGGTACACTGAAGCTTTCTTT
TRBJ1-4 | TRBV5-1 | - | - | CASRGAHDGKLFF | TGCGCCAGCAGGGGGGCCCACGATGGAAAACTGTTTTTT
TRBJ2-5 | TRBV6-1 | - | - | CASTLSEGQETQYF | TGTGCCAGCACTCTATCCGAGGGACAAGAGACCCAGTACTTC
TRBJ1-3 | TRBV4-1 | - | - | CASSTDTGNTIYF | TGCGCCAGCAGCACGGACACCGGAAACACCATATATTTT
TRBJ1-5 | TRBV5-5 | - | - | CASSLLVLENQPQHF | TGTGCCAGCAGCTTGTTAGTCTTGGAGAATCAGCCCCAGCATTTT
TRBJ2-1 | TRBV5-5 | - | - | CASSPDFNEQFF | TGTGCCAGCAGCCCGGACTTCAATGAGCAGTTCTTC
TRBJ1-1 | TRBV18 | - | - | CASSLQRSQNTEAFF | TGTGCCAGCTCACTGCAGCGCAGCCAGAACACTGAAGCTTTCTTT